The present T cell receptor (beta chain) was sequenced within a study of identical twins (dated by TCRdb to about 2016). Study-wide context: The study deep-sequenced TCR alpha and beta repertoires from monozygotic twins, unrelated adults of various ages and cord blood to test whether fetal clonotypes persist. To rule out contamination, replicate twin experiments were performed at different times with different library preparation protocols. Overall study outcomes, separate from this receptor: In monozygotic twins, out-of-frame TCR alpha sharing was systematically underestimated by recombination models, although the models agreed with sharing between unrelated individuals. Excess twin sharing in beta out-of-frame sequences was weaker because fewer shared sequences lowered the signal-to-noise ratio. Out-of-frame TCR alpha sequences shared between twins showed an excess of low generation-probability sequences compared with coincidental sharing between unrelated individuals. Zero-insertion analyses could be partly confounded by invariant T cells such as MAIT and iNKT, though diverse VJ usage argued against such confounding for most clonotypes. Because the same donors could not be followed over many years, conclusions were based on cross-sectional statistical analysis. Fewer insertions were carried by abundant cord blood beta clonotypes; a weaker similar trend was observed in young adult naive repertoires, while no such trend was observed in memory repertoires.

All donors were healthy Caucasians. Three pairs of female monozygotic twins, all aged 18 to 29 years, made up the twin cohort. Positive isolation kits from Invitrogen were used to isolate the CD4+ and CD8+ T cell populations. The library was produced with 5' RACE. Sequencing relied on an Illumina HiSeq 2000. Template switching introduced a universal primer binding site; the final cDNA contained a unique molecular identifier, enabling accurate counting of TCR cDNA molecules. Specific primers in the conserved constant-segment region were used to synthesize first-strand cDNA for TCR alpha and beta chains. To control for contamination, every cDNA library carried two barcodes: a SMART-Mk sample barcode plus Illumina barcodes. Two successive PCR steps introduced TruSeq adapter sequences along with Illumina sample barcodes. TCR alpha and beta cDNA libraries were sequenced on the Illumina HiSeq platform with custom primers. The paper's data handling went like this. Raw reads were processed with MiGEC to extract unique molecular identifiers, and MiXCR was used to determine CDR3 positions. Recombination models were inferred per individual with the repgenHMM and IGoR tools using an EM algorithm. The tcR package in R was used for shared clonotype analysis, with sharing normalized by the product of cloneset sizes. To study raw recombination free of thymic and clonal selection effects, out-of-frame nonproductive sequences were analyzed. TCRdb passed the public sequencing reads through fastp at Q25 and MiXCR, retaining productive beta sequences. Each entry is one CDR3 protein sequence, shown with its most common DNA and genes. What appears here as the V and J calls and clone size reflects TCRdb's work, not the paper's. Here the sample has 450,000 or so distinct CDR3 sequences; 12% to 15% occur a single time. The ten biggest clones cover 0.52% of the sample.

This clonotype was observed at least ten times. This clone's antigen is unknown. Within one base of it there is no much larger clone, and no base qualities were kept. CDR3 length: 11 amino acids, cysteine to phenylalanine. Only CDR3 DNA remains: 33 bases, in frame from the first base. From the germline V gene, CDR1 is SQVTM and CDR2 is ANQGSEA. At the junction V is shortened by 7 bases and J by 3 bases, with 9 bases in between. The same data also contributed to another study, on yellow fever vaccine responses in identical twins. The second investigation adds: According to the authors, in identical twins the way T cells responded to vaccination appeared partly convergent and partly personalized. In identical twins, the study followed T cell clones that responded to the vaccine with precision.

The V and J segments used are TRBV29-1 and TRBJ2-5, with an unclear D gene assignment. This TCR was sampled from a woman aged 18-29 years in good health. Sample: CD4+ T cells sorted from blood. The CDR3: CSASQKETQYF. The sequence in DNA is TGCAGCGCCTCCCAAAAAGAGACCCAGTACTTC.